Listed below are T cell receptor beta chains from one sample, sequenced in a study of T cell responses to AZD1222 COVID-19 vaccine. Data came from immunoSEQ multiplex PCR; TCRdb stores just in-frame clones and leaves some out. The data hold around 130,000 clones, with 80% to 90% observed a single time. The sequences come from peripheral blood, collected 28 days after the second AZD1222 dose. The receptors were gathered from an adult who received the AZD1222 COVID-19 vaccine. CDR3s leave out the opening cysteine and the closing phenylalanine or tryptophan.

V: TRBV18
CDR3: ASSGRTAS

V: TRBV7-2
CDR3: ASSQGQGVSPLH

V: TRBV6-5
CDR3: ASTWGDPNTEAF

V: TRBV6-6
CDR3: ASSYSPLVNEQF

V: TRBV5-3
CDR3: ARSSFQGDTEAF

V: TRBV6-4
CDR3: ASSDRDRVIQPQH

V: TRBV6-5
CDR3: ASSQSGDTQY

V: TRBV4-3
CDR3: ASSQSLNYGYT

V: TRBV4-2
CDR3: ASSYDRDSYNEQF

V: TRBV5-1
CDR3: ASSLGQPNTEAF

V: TRBV7-9
CDR3: ASSISTGFVEAF

V: TRBV4-2
CDR3: ASSQEFGVYEQY

V: TRBV10-3
CDR3: AISEQAGNHQPQH

V: TRBV11-2
CDR3: ASRGTGTTRDTQY

V: TRBV6-1
CDR3: ASSEGVNYGYT

V: TRBV7-2
CDR3: ASRDTHSNQPQH

V: TRBV19
CDR3: ASKGAGSAYEQY

V: TRBV19
CDR3: ASGQGAYEQY

V: TRBV29-1
CDR3: SVAGGGGYT

V: TRBV10-1
CDR3: ASRKQGFGFEGDGYT

V: TRBV6-6
CDR3: ASSYGGLNGVYEQY

V: TRBV7-2
CDR3: ASSLGLRLLNYGYT

V: TRBV7-7
CDR3: ASSFWEGQF

V: TRBV12-3/TRBV12-4
CDR3: ASRLSGNSPLH

V: TRBV12-3/TRBV12-4
CDR3: ASGSSYEQY

V: TRBV5-1
CDR3: ASSLDPPRSEKLF

V: TRBV3-1/TRBV3-2
CDR3: ASSLGITSGYNEQF

V: TRBV7-3
CDR3: ASSLTGTNTEAF

V: TRBV28
CDR3: ASSRDRANTEAF

V: TRBV7-2
CDR3: ASSFGTGGNQPQH

V: TRBV7-8
CDR3: ASSSLGVVALGGLYQPQH

V: TRBV9
CDR3: ASSVGTSGNTIY

V: TRBV30
CDR3: AWRAQGGTEAF

V: TRBV5-4
CDR3: ASSLEAGTGPYEQY

V: TRBV5-1
CDR3: ASSPPLGTGEAF

V: TRBV12-3/TRBV12-4
CDR3: ASSFGTFYGYT

V: TRBV4-3
CDR3: ASSQDLGAGTGNTIY

V: TRBV7-7
CDR3: ASSLGLAEYNEQF

V: TRBV30
CDR3: AWGRFGTGSNTEAF

V: TRBV5-1
CDR3: ASSLDGTEGRPQH

V: TRBV27
CDR3: ASSSVASGQPQH

V: TRBV28
CDR3: ASDAGRGPLY

V: TRBV6-5
CDR3: ASTGTGKETQY

V: TRBV5-4
CDR3: ASSLAGNRRNSPLH

V: TRBV28
CDR3: ASGDRLNEKLF

V: TRBV4-1
CDR3: ASSFHQGEGLGEQF

V: TRBV6-5
CDR3: ASSMGPGGYT

V: TRBV7-9
CDR3: ASSLGTIPPETQY

V: TRBV5-1
CDR3: ASSFGTGQETQY

V: TRBV2
CDR3: ASSEATGLVTEAF

V: TRBV30
CDR3: AWSLPGTDTQY

V: TRBV7-9
CDR3: ASSVGQGTYEQY

V: TRBV6-2/TRBV6-3
CDR3: ASSTYRSEQY

V: TRBV18
CDR3: ASSPRTGENSPLH

V: TRBV27
CDR3: ASSSRGRTDTQY